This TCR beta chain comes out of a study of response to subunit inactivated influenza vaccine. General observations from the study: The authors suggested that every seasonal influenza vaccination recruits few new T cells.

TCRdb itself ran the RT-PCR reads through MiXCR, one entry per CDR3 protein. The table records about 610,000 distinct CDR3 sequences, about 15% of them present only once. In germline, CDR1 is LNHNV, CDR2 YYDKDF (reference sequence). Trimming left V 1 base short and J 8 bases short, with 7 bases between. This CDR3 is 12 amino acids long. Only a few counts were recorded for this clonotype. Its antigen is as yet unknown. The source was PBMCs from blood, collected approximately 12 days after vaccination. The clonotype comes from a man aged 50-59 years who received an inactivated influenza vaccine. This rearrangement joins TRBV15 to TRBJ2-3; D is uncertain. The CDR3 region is CATSRAETTQYF. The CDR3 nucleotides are TGTGCCACCAGCAGAGCCGAAACTACGCAGTATTTT.